The 6 T cell receptor beta chains reported below all come from one sample, sequenced in a study of blood T cells in healthy people across ages. Sample-barcoded 5' priming and a J-beta primer mix drove a second PCR of roughly 6 to 12 cycles. TCRdb reprocessed the 5' RACE reads with MiXCR, giving one entry per CDR3 protein. The sample contains 1.4 million to 1.5 million distinct CDR3 sequences, 42% of which appear only once. The sample was blood. The receptors shown here come from a woman aged 18-35 years in good health.

As regards this clonotype: A read error is likely, as this CDR3 ends without the conserved phenylalanine or tryptophan. CDR3: CSAGGETQYY. The CDR3 region has the DNA TGCAGTGCTGGAGGGGAGACCCAGTACTAC. The rearrangement uses TRBV20-1 and TRBJ2-5, with D maybe TRBD2 (6 bases). The germline gives CDR1 DFQATT, CDR2 SNEGSKA (reference sequence). The V gene lost 5 bases and the J gene lost 5 bases, with 6 bases spanning the gap. The CDR3 consists of 10 residues.

V usage is TRBV29-1 and J usage is TRBJ1-1; TRBD1 matches at 9 bases. In germline, CDR1 is SQVTM, CDR2 ANQGSEA. The CDR3 is made up of 17 amino acids. Germline trimming cut 7 bases from V and 4 bases from J; bases unmatched to any gene: 19. This CDR3 is CSAKRPTGGSLGTEAFF. CDR3 nucleotide sequence: TGCAGCGCGAAAAGGCCGACAGGGGGGTCTTTAGGCACTGAAGCTTTCTTT.

This clonotype was picked up a small number of times. V and J are TRBV6-1 and TRBJ1-2; D is undetermined. The germline V gene has CDR1 MNHNS and CDR2 SASEGT. The V and J ends lost 3 bases and 8 bases respectively, with 19 bases between them. This CDR3 comprises 15 residues. This chain's CDR3 is CASSEAADPLGGYTF. The CDR3 DNA sequence: TGTGCCAGCAGTGAGGCCGCCGACCCCCTAGGGGGCTACACCTTC.

This chain joins TRBV11-2 and TRBJ2-1, with a tentative D call TRBD2 (5 bases). The CDR3 extends over 13 amino acids. The germline V gene has CDR1 SGHAT and CDR2 FQNNGV. V was pared by 5 bases and J by 9 bases, with 14 bases between. The CDR3 protein is CASSLTTEVEQFF. In nucleotides, the CDR3 is TGTGCCAGCAGCCTCACCACGGAGGTTGAGCAGTTCTTC.

The rearrangement links TRBV11-1 to TRBJ2-3, with 9 positions matching TRBD1. CDR1 is SGHAT, CDR2 FQDESV, per germline (reference sequence). The V gene end was trimmed by 5 bases and the J gene end by 3 bases; junction bases not matched to a gene: 9. The CDR3 is made up of 16 amino acids. The CDR3 here is CASSAPGTGWTDTQYF. CDR3 DNA sequence: TGTGCCAGCAGCGCCCCCGGGACAGGGTGGACAGATACGCAGTATTTT. Full variable domain (outside the CDR3, taken from reference TRBV11-1 and TRBJ2-3): EAEVAQSPRYKITEKSQAVAFWCDPISGHATLYWYRQILGQGPELLVQFQDESVVDDSQLPKDRFSAERLKGVDSTLKIQPAELGDSAMYLCASSAPGTGWTDTQYFGPGTRLTVL.

The chain carries TRBV28 and TRBJ1-2; 10 positions match TRBD1. V trimming: 7 bases; J trimming: 4 bases; junction bases outside the gene matches: 3. The CDR3 is made up of 13 amino acids. Per germline, CDR1 MDHEN and CDR2 SYDVKM. This chain's CDR3 is CASTRTGGYGYTF. For the CDR3, the DNA is TGTGCCAGCACCAGGACAGGGGGCTATGGCTACACCTTC.